Below, one T cell receptor beta chain is given with its context. The assay was immunoSEQ multiplex PCR, and TCRdb's table has in-frame clones only and misses some. The table has around 150,000 clones, around 80% seen once. Resolution of symptoms, clearance, or two negative PCRs was present in recovered Cohort 3 donors. This sample was included in a study of blood T cell repertoires in COVID-19. The sequenced sample consisted of PBMCs or T cells enriched from blood (not recorded which). This TCR came from a woman in her sixties who had recovered from COVID-19.

DNA for the CDR3: TGTGCCAGCAGTTGGGGCGTAAATGGAAACACCATATATTTT. Its protein product is CASSWGVNGNTIYF. V is TRBV28 and J is TRBJ1-3, with a weak D call TRBD1 (5 bases). V gave up 4 bases and J gave up 3 bases, with 10 bases separating them. The length of the CDR3 is 14 residues. The germline V gene has CDR1 MDHEN and CDR2 SYDVKM.